A single sample is the source of the 27 T cell receptor beta chains below, sequenced in a study of blood T cell repertoires in COVID-19. The assay was immunoSEQ multiplex PCR, and TCRdb's table has in-frame clones only and misses some. The sample yields 150,000 to 200,000 clones, approximately 86% seen once. Sequenced material: peripheral blood. The receptors were sampled from a woman older than 75 with acute or convalescent COVID-19.

The J gene is TRBJ2-2, the V gene TRBV6-5; TRBD2 matches 7 bases. J gave up 2 bases and V 8 bases, and 8 bases lay outside the gene matches. Looked up from germline, CDR1 is MNHEY and CDR2 is SVGAGI. The CDR3 totals 15 residues. The CDR3 sequence: CASGGVARNTGELFF. DNA of the CDR3: TGTGCCAGCGGGGGGGTAGCGAGAAACACCGGGGAGCTGTTTTTT.

As to this clone: Other DNA variants within this sample encode the same CDR3. The chain is built from TRBV30 and TRBJ2-5; TRBD1 matches at 8 bases. This CDR3 has 13 residues. Germline CDR1 and CDR2: GTSNPN and SVGIG (reference sequence). The ends lost 5 bases at V and 4 bases at J; junction bases unmatched: 6. CDR3 DNA: TGTGCCTGGGGCCAGGGGGCGGGAGAGACCCAGTACTTC. Protein product: CAWGQGAGETQYF.

The rearrangement links TRBV18 to TRBJ1-1, with a tentative D call TRBD1 (6 bases). This CDR3 has 15 residues. The germline CDR1 and CDR2 sequences are KGHSH and LQKENI. Trimming took off 4 bases at V and 0 bases at J, with 12 bases between the two ends. The CDR3 region is CASSQLDSLNTEAFF. The CDR3 DNA follows: TGTGCCAGCTCACAACTGGACAGTCTGAACACTGAAGCTTTCTTT.

The chain uses TRBV7-8 and TRBJ2-3; no clear D gene. V lost 4 bases and J lost 2, with 16 bases in between. CDR1 SGHVS and CDR2 FQNEAQ come from the germline V gene. The CDR3 totals 16 residues. CDR3: CASSSLLLSSTDTQYF. The CDR3 DNA follows: TGTGCCAGCAGCTCCCTACTCCTTTCTTCCACAGATACGCAGTATTTT. Full variable domain (rest looked up from reference TRBV7-8 and TRBJ2-3): GAGVSQSPRYKVAKRGQDVALRCDPISGHVSLFWYQQALGQGPEFLTYFQNEAQLDKSGLPSDRFFAERPEGSVSTLKIQRTQQEDSAVYLCASSSLLLSSTDTQYFGPGTRLTVL.

This chain connects TRBV9 to TRBJ2-1; TRBD2 matches at 12 bases. Germline V CDR1 and CDR2: SGDLS, YYNGEE. J gave up 0 bases and V 4 bases, and 11 bases lay outside the gene matches. The CDR3 extends over 19 amino acids. In nucleotides, the CDR3 is TGTGCCAGCAGCTCCGAGGGCCCTAGCGGGAGGGGCTCCTACAATGAGCAGTTCTTC. It codes for CASSSEGPSGRGSYNEQFF.

V usage is TRBV5-6 and J usage is TRBJ1-6; perhaps TRBD1 as D (6 bases). The CDR3 sequence is 14 residues long. Germline V lookup: CDR1 SGHDT, CDR2 YYEEEE. The germline V and J ends were trimmed by 2 bases and 7 bases, with 10 bases remaining between them. The CDR3 here is CASSFQGTNSPLHF. The CDR3 DNA sequence: TGTGCCAGCAGCTTCCAGGGGACCAATTCACCCCTCCACTTT.

The J gene is TRBJ2-3, the V gene TRBV3-1 (or the pseudogene TRBV3-2), with D perhaps TRBD2 (6 bases). Trimming shortened V by 4 bases and J by 0 bases, and 11 bases separated the two germline ends. This CDR3 is built from 15 residues. Germline V gene data show CDR1 as LGHDT and CDR2 as YNNKEL (reference sequence). CDR3 bases: TGTGCCAGCAGCCTTAGAAGCGGGAGCACAGATACGCAGTATTTT. It encodes CASSLRSGSTDTQYF.

About this clone itself: Other DNA sequences in the sample encode the same CDR3. The J gene is TRBJ1-5, the V gene TRBV5-6; D is perhaps TRBD1 (5 bases). CDR1 and CDR2 from the germline V gene are SGHDT and YYEEEE. The CDR3 runs to 15 residues. Trimming took off 2 bases at V and 0 bases at J, with 9 bases between the two ends. CDR3 in amino acids: CASSLRGPSNQPQHF. CDR3 coding DNA: TGTGCCAGCAGCTTAAGGGGTCCTAGCAATCAGCCCCAGCATTTT.

The V and J genes are TRBV4-3 and TRBJ1-5, with D unresolved. CDR1 and CDR2 from the germline V gene are LGHNA and YSLEER. The V gene lost 0 bases and the J gene lost 6 bases, with 12 bases spanning the gap. This CDR3 has 15 residues. As DNA, the CDR3 is TGCGCCAGCAGCCAAGATCCGGCGAGGGTTCAGCCCCAGCATTTT. This encodes CASSQDPARVQPQHF.

V gene TRBV7-9 combines with J gene TRBJ2-3, with D maybe TRBD1 (5 bases). The V end lost 0 bases, the J end lost 2 bases, and 9 bases lay between the germline ends. This CDR3 is built from 15 residues. CDR1 SEHNR and CDR2 FQNEAQ come from the germline V gene (reference sequence). The CDR3 nucleotides are TGTGCCAGCAGCTTAGCAGGGGTACCCACAGATACGCAGTATTTT. Its translation: CASSLAGVPTDTQYF. Supplemented by reference TRBV7-9 and TRBJ2-3, the full variable domain reads DTGVSQNPRHKITKRGQNVTFRCDPISEHNRLYWYRQTLGQGPEFLTYFQNEAQLEKSRLLSDRFSAERPKGSFSTLEIQRTEQGDSAMYLCASSLAGVPTDTQYFGPGTRLTVL.

The rearrangement uses TRBV19 and TRBJ2-1; 9 nucleotides line up with TRBD2. The CDR3 sequence is 17 residues long. Germline-derived CDR1 and CDR2 are LNHDA and SQIVND (reference sequence). The J segment lost 9 bases and the V segment lost 7 bases, leaving 19 bases of the junction unmatched. The CDR3 DNA is TGTGCCAGTACCTCTTTCGCGGGAGGGCCGGTTTCTGGTGAGCAGTTCTTC. It encodes CASTSFAGGPVSGEQFF.

This chain connects TRBV20-1 to TRBJ2-5, with no clear D. V was pared by 4 bases and J by 2 bases, with 5 bases between. Germline CDR1 DFQATT, CDR2 SNEGSKA (reference sequence). The CDR3 runs 11 residues. CDR3: CSATVQETQYF. The CDR3 DNA reads as TGCAGTGCTACAGTTCAAGAGACCCAGTACTTC.

The V call is TRBV5-1, the J call TRBJ2-1, with TRBD1 identical over 7 bases. CDR1 is SGHRS and CDR2 is YFSETQ in the germline V gene. V lost 0 bases and J lost 8; bases outside the gene matches: 5. This CDR3 region has 14 residues. CDR3 sequence: CASSLEGTAHEQFF. The DNA for the CDR3 is TGCGCCAGCAGCTTGGAGGGGACAGCCCATGAGCAGTTCTTC.

This chain uses TRBV7-3 with TRBJ2-7; possibly TRBD2 for D (6 bases). V was pared by 8 bases and J by 2 bases, with 13 bases between. Per germline, CDR1 SGHTA and CDR2 FQGTGA. The CDR3 length is 13 residues. The CDR3 is CASGGGGTYEQYF. The CDR3 nucleotides are TGTGCCAGCGGGGGAGGCGGCACCTACGAGCAGTACTTC. Full variable domain (outside the CDR3, taken from reference TRBV7-3 and TRBJ2-7): GAGVSQTPSNKVTEKGKYVELRCDPISGHTALYWYRQSLGQGPEFLIYFQGTGAADDSGLPNDRFFAVRPEGSVSTLKIQRTERGDSAVYLCASGGGGTYEQYFGPGTRLTVT.

The gene calls are TRBV19 and TRBJ1-1; a possible D gene is TRBD1 (5 bases). Germline-derived CDR1 and CDR2 are LNHDA and SQIVND (reference sequence). The CDR3 is made up of 12 amino acids. Trimming removed 9 bases at V and 4 bases at J, with 12 bases between. CDR3: CASNYRGTEAFF. The CDR3 bases are TGTGCCAGCAACTATAGGGGCACTGAAGCTTTCTTT.

Written as DNA, the CDR3 is TGTGCCAGCAGCTTTAGAAACGAGCAGTACTTC. This codes for CASSFRNEQYF. This chain uses TRBV11-2 with TRBJ2-7; no clear D. Trimming left V 3 bases short and J 5 bases short, with 5 bases between. The V gene's germline CDR1 is SGHAT and CDR2 FQNNGV. This CDR3 region has 11 residues.

The chain recombines TRBV5-1 with TRBJ2-7; 7 bases agree with TRBD1. With 0 bases clipped from V and 5 bases from J, the junction kept 11 bases outside the gene matches. The CDR3 has 16 residues. Germline V CDR1 and CDR2: SGHRS, YFSETQ. The CDR3 DNA reads TGCGCCAGCAGCTTGGCCGGGTTGGACAGGCTCGACGAGCAGTACTTC. Protein product: CASSLAGLDRLDEQYF.

This clone was counted a single time. CDR3 nucleotides: TGTGCCAGCAGTCAGGGTTCCAATGAGCAGTTCTTC. This codes for CASSQGSNEQFF. This sequence joins TRBV12-3 or TRBV12-4 and TRBJ2-1, with D maybe TRBD1 (5 bases). The CDR3 is made up of 12 amino acids. V was pared by 5 bases and J by 6 bases, with 8 bases between.

This sequence joins TRBV6-5 and TRBJ1-1; possible D gene TRBD1, 6 bases. CDR1 is MNHEY and CDR2 is SVGAGI in the germline V gene. V was pared by 4 bases and J by 6 bases, with 15 bases between. CDR3 length: 14 residues. The CDR3 bases are TGTGCCAGCAGTTCTTCACAGGGTTTTGCTGAAGCTTTCTTT. Amino acid sequence: CASSSSQGFAEAFF.

The gene calls are TRBV6-5 and TRBJ1-1; D not resolved. Germline-derived CDR1 and CDR2 are MNHEY and SVGAGI. CDR3 length: 13 residues. The V and J ends lost 4 bases and 6 bases respectively, with 12 bases between them. CDR3 residues: CASSSRVRSEAFF. CDR3 in DNA: TGTGCCAGCAGTTCGCGAGTGAGGTCTGAAGCTTTCTTT.

This chain connects TRBV19 to TRBJ1-5, with D unresolved. The CDR3 runs to 17 residues. Trimming took off 2 bases at V and 2 bases at J, with 16 bases between the two ends. Looked up from germline, CDR1 is LNHDA and CDR2 is SQIVND (reference sequence). The CDR3: CASSIPPGQRGNQPQHF. The CDR3 DNA is TGTGCCAGTAGTATACCCCCTGGCCAACGGGGCAATCAGCCCCAGCATTTT.

The rearrangement uses TRBV27 and TRBJ1-1; D is perhaps TRBD1 (5 bases). V was clipped by 2 bases and J by 4 bases, with 11 bases between them. The CDR3 totals 14 residues. Germline lookup yields CDR1 MNHEY and CDR2 SMNVEV (reference sequence). For the CDR3, the DNA is TGTGCCAGCAGTTTACAGGGCCGAGGCACTGAAGCTTTCTTT. The encoded protein is CASSLQGRGTEAFF.

The rearrangement links TRBV7-2 to TRBJ2-2; D possibly corresponds to TRBD1 (6 bases). V lost 1 base to trimming and J lost 0 bases, with 9 bases between them. The CDR3 has 16 amino acids. Per germline, CDR1 SGHTA and CDR2 FQGNSA. The CDR3 protein is CASSLVGAANTGELFF. In DNA form, the CDR3 reads TGTGCCAGCAGCTTAGTGGGGGCTGCGAACACCGGGGAGCTGTTTTTT.

This clone has a single count. The V and J genes are TRBV18 and TRBJ2-3; D uncertain. The germline V and J ends were trimmed by 0 bases and 6 bases, with 7 bases remaining between them. CDR1 and CDR2 (germline): KGHSH, LQKENI. The CDR3 is 13 amino acids. For the CDR3, the DNA is TGTGCCAGCTCACCACCTGTGTCGGATACGCAGTATTTT. This sequence encodes CASSPPVSDTQYF.

This clone was recorded only once. This rearrangement joins TRBV21-1 to TRBJ1-2. TRBV21-1 is described as a pseudogene. This CDR3 spans 11 amino acids. CDR3 nucleotides: TGTGCCAGCAGCATAGAGGGTGGCTACACCTTC. Protein sequence: CASSIEGGYTF.

This clone was seen only a few times. This CDR3 is CASRTDRVGYGYTF. The CDR3 DNA reads TGTGCCAGCAGGACCGACAGGGTAGGCTATGGCTACACCTTC. The chain recombines TRBV5-4 with TRBJ1-2, with 7 positions matching TRBD1. Trimming at V came to 5 bases and at J to 4 bases, leaving 8 bases not matched to a gene. Germline CDR1 reads SGHNT; CDR2 reads YYREEE (reference sequence). The CDR3 spans 14 residues.

The chain combines TRBV11-2 with TRBJ2-3, with 7 bases fitting TRBD1. CDR1 is SGHAT, CDR2 FQNNGV, per germline. The ends lost 5 bases at V and 6 bases at J; junction bases unmatched: 8. The CDR3 covers 14 residues. This chain's CDR3 is CASSDQGVMDTQYF. The CDR3 nucleotides read TGTGCCAGCAGCGACCAGGGGGTGATGGATACGCAGTATTTT.